A selection of T cell receptor beta chains follows, all from one sample in a study of blood T cell repertoires in COVID-19. Here immunoSEQ multiplex PCR was the method, and the copy in TCRdb shows in-frame clones only, minus some. The table records fewer than 120,000 clones, almost 80% of them present only once. Sequencing input: peripheral blood. The receptor set was obtained from a woman older than 75 with active or convalescent COVID-19. The CDR3 runs from the conserved cysteine through the conserved F or W. Fields, in order: clone size, V gene, J gene, D gene, CDR3 protein, CDR3 DNA. The D gene is left open where the match is weak. A clone size is listed for some rows: how often the clone was seen (once, few, many), or a class if it is expanded.

-	TRBV5-6	TRBJ1-3	TRBD1	CASSPRDRDGNTIYF	TGTGCCAGCAGCCCCCGGGACAGGGATGGAAACACCATATATTTT
-	TRBV6-1	TRBJ2-5	TRBD2	CASSELAGGPAKEETQYF	TGTGCCAGCAGTGAGCTGGCGGGAGGGCCTGCTAAAGAGGAGACCCAGTACTTC
-	TRBV5-1	TRBJ2-1	-	CASSLVGQLHNEQFF	TGCGCCAGCAGCTTGGTTGGGCAGCTACACAATGAGCAGTTCTTC
-	TRBV18	TRBJ1-5	-	CASSPQSNQPQHF	TGTGCCAGCTCACCGCAGAGCAATCAGCCCCAGCATTTT
-	TRBV27	TRBJ1-1	TRBD1	CASSLLLRDSPSPFF	TGTGCCAGCAGTTTATTGCTCCGGGACAGCCCCAGTCCTTTCTTT
-	TRBV20-1	TRBJ2-1	TRBD2	CSASGTREKYNEQFF	TGCAGTGCTAGTGGGACTAGGGAGAAATACAATGAGCAGTTCTTC
-	TRBV15	TRBJ1-1	-	CATSRERGLYTEAFF	TGTGCCACCAGCAGAGAGCGCGGGTTGTACACTGAAGCTTTCTTT
-	TRBV10-3	TRBJ1-5	TRBD1	CAISDRGQEGNQPQHF	TGTGCCATCAGTGATAGGGGACAGGAAGGCAATCAGCCCCAGCATTTT
-	TRBV28	TRBJ2-7	TRBD1	CASSSTGWDSYEQYF	TGTGCCAGCAGTTCGACAGGGTGGGATTCCTACGAGCAGTACTTC
few	TRBV5-1	TRBJ2-1	-	CASSKTTGLGEQFF	TGCGCCAGCAGCAAAACCACAGGGTTAGGTGAGCAGTTCTTC
-	TRBV18	TRBJ2-7	TRBD2	CASSPPGLAQYEQYF	TGTGCCAGCTCACCGCCGGGACTAGCGCAGTACGAGCAGTACTTC
-	TRBV28	TRBJ2-3	-	CASSLGGSGPDTQYF	TGTGCCAGCAGTTTAGGTGGGAGCGGCCCAGATACGCAGTATTTT
-	TRBV30	TRBJ1-1	TRBD1	CAWSGRQGAKDTEAFF	TGTGCCTGGAGTGGAAGACAGGGGGCAAAGGACACTGAAGCTTTCTTT
-	TRBV6-1	TRBJ2-7	-	CASSEWRTRHSYEQYF	TGTGCCAGCAGTGAATGGCGGACAAGACATTCCTACGAGCAGTACTTC
few	TRBV2	TRBJ2-7	-	CASSEIYRRGYF	TGTGCCAGCAGTGAAATCTACAGGCGGGGGTACTTC
few	TRBV7-8	TRBJ2-6	-	CASSSSGSYGANVLTF	TGTGCCAGCAGCTCCTCCGGGTCCTACGGGGCCAACGTCCTGACTTTC
-	TRBV5-1	TRBJ1-2	TRBD1	CASSLESAGQTPGGYTF	TGCGCCAGCAGCTTGGAGTCCGCGGGACAGACTCCAGGTGGCTACACCTTC
-	TRBV5-8	TRBJ2-6	-	CASSLYSGANVLTF	TGTGCCAGCAGCTTATACTCTGGGGCCAACGTCCTGACTTTC
-	TRBV9	TRBJ2-7	-	CASSVGRGRGEQYF	TGTGCCAGCAGCGTAGGCAGGGGCAGAGGCGAGCAGTACTTC
once	TRBV3-1/TRBV3-2	TRBJ2-1	TRBD2	CASSQGGGRSYNEQFF	TGTGCCAGCAGCCAAGGGGGCGGGAGGAGTTACAATGAGCAGTTCTTC
-	TRBV6-5	TRBJ2-5	TRBD1	CAIGGRDSQETQYF	TGTGCCATTGGCGGCCGGGACAGCCAAGAGACCCAGTACTTC
-	TRBV7-9	TRBJ1-2	-	CASSENYGYTF	TGTGCCAGCAGCGAGAACTATGGCTACACCTTC
-	TRBV11-3	TRBJ2-5	TRBD2	CASSGAGGRGETQYF	TGTGCCAGCAGCGGAGCGGGAGGCCGAGGGGAGACCCAGTACTTC
-	TRBV27	TRBJ1-5	-	CASSLEYGNQPQHF	TGTGCCAGCAGTTTAGAGTACGGGAATCAGCCCCAGCATTTT
-	TRBV3-1/TRBV3-2	TRBJ2-1	TRBD2	CASSRLAGEVEQFF	TGTGCCAGCAGCCGGTTAGCGGGAGAGGTTGAGCAGTTCTTC
-	TRBV11-3	TRBJ2-2	-	CASSLDYGWQNTGELFF	TGTGCCAGCAGCTTAGATTACGGGTGGCAGAACACCGGGGAGCTGTTTTTT
-	TRBV2	TRBJ2-5	-	CASTGNREETQYF	TGTGCCAGCACGGGGAACAGGGAAGAGACCCAGTACTTC
-	TRBV6-2/TRBV6-3	TRBJ1-5	-	CASSFTPGGGLQHF	TGTGCCAGCAGTTTTACTCCCGGCGGGGGACTTCAGCATTTT
-	TRBV27	TRBJ1-2	-	CASSFRGEKGYGYTF	TGTGCCAGCAGTTTCCGGGGGGAAAAAGGCTATGGCTACACCTTC
-	TRBV5-6	TRBJ1-2	-	CASSLTSSNYGYTF	TGTGCCAGCAGCTTGACCAGTTCTAACTATGGCTACACCTTC
-	TRBV28	TRBJ1-3	-	CASSFKLSSGNTIYF	TGTGCCAGCAGTTTTAAACTGAGCTCTGGAAACACCATATATTTT
-	TRBV19	TRBJ2-1	TRBD2	CASRRPGLAEYNEQFF	TGTGCCAGTAGGCGCCCGGGACTAGCCGAGTACAATGAGCAGTTCTTC
few	TRBV19	TRBJ1-2	-	CASSMRQIYGYTF	TGTGCCAGTAGTATGAGACAGATCTATGGCTACACCTTC
-	TRBV27	TRBJ2-1	-	CASSFPPPAYNEQFF	TGTGCCAGCAGTTTCCCGCCCCCAGCGTACAATGAGCAGTTCTTC
-	TRBV2	TRBJ1-1	-	CASSDPYSEAFF	TGTGCCAGCAGTGATCCGTATAGTGAAGCTTTCTTT
few	TRBV24-1	TRBJ2-5	TRBD2	CATSASGMYQETQYF	TGTGCCACCAGTGCCAGCGGGATGTACCAAGAGACCCAGTACTTC